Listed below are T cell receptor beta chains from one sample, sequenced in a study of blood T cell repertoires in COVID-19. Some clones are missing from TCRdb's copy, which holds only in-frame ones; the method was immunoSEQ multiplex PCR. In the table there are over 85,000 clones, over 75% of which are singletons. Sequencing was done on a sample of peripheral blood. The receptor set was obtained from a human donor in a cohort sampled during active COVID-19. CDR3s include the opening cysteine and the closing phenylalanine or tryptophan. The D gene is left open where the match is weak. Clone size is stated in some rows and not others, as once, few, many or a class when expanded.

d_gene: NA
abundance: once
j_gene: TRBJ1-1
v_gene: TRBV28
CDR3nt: TGTGCCAGCAGTTTATTAGCAGGGCTGGCTTTCTTT
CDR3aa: CASSLLAGLAFF

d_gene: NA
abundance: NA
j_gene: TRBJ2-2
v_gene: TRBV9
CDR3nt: TGTGCCAGCAGCGTATTATATGTCACCGGGGAGCTGTTTTTT
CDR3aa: CASSVLYVTGELFF

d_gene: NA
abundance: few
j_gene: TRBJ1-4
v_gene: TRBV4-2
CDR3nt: TGTGCCAGCAGCCAAGAGACAGCACTCTCCCCACTGTTTTTT
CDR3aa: CASSQETALSPLFF

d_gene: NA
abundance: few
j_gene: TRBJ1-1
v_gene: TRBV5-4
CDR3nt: TGTGCCAGCAGCCAGGACAGGAACACTGAAGCTTTCTTT
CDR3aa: CASSQDRNTEAFF

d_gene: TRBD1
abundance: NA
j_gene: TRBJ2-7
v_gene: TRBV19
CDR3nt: TGTGCCAGTACCCCGGGACAGGGGCCCAACGAGCAGTACTTC
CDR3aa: CASTPGQGPNEQYF

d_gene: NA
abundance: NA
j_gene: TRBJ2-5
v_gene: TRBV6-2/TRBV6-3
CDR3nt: TGTGCCAGCAGTCCGAACGGCCTCAGGGGAGAGACCCAGTACTTC
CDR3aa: CASSPNGLRGETQYF

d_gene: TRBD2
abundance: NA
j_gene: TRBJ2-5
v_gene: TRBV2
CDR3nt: TGTGCCAGCAGTGAGAGGACGGCGGGGGAAGAGACCCAGTACTTC
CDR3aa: CASSERTAGEETQYF

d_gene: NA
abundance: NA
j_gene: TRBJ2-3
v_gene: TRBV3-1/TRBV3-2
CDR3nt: TGTGCCAGCAGCTCAGACGGCCGGGGCGGCGGGGCCACAGATACGCAGTATTTT
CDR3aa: CASSSDGRGGGATDTQYF

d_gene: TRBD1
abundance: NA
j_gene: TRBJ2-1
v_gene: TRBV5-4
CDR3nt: TGTGCCAGCAGCCATGGACAGGGTCCCTACAATGAGCAGTTCTTC
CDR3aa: CASSHGQGPYNEQFF

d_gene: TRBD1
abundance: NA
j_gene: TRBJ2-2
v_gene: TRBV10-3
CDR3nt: TGTGCCATCAGGGACAGGGGGCGTACCGGGGAGCTGTTTTTT
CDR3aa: CAIRDRGRTGELFF

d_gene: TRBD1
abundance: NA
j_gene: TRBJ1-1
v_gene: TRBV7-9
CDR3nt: TGTGCCAGCAGCCCTAACAGGGGGCGTCACACTGAAGCTTTCTTT
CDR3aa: CASSPNRGRHTEAFF

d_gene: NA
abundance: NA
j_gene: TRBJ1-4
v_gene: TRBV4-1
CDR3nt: TGCGCCAGCAGCCACAGGGGAACTAATGAAAAACTGTTTTTT
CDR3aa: CASSHRGTNEKLFF

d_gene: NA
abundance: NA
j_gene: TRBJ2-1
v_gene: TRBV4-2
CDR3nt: TGTGCCAGCAGCCAAGATCCCAGGGGTGAGCAGTTCTTC
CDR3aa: CASSQDPRGEQFF

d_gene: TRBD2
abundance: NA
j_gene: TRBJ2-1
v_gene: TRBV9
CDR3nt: TGTGCCAGCAGCGTAGTGAGTAGCGGGGGGCCCAATTACAATGAGCAGTTCTTC
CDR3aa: CASSVVSSGGPNYNEQFF

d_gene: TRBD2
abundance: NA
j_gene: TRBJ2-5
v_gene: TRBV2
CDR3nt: TGTGCCAGCAGTGAAACCCGGGGGGGCAACGGGGCCCAGTACTTC
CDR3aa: CASSETRGGNGAQYF

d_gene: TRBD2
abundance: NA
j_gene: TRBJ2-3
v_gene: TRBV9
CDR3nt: TGTGCCAGCAGCGTAAGGACTAGCGGGAGTGGCGCAGATACGCAGTATTTT
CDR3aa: CASSVRTSGSGADTQYF

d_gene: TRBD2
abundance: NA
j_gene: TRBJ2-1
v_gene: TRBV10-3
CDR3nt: TGTGCCATCCCCAGCTCGGCGGGGGGACCCTACAATGAGCAGTTCTTC
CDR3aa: CAIPSSAGGPYNEQFF

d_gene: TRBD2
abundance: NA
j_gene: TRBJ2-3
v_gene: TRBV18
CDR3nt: TGTGCCAGCTCAATACTAGCGAACACAGATACGCAGTATTTT
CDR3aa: CASSILANTDTQYF

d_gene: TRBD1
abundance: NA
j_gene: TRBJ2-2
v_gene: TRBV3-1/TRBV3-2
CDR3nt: TGTGCCAGCAGCCATCCTAGGGGGACAGCGAACACCGGGGAGCTGTTTTTT
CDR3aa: CASSHPRGTANTGELFF

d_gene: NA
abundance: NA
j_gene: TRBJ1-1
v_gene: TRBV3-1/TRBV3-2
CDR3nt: TGTGCCAGCAGCCAAGTTGCAGTGCTGAACACTGAAGCTTTCTTT
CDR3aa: CASSQVAVLNTEAFF

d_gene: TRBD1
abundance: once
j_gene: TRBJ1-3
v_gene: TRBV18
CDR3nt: TGTGCCAGCTCACCCTCCGGGACAGCCCTACCATTCATCTCTGGAAACACCATATATTTT
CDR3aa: CASSPSGTALPFISGNTIYF

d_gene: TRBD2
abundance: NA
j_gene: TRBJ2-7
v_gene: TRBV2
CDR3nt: TGTGCCAGCAGGGAACGACTAGCGGGAGTTGCCTACGAGCAGTACTTC
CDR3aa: CASRERLAGVAYEQYF

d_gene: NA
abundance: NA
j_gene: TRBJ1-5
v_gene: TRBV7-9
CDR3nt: TGTGCCAGCAGCTTGGGGCCAGATCAGCCCCAGCATTTT
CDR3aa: CASSLGPDQPQHF

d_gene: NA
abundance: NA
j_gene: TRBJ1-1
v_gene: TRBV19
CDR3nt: TGTGCCAGTAGCCCGGGGATAGAAGGCACTGAAGCTTTCTTT
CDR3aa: CASSPGIEGTEAFF

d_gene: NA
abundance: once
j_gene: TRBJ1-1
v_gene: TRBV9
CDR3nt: TGTGCCAGCAGCGTAGTGAGGGAGCTCACTGAAGCTTTCTTT
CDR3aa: CASSVVRELTEAFF

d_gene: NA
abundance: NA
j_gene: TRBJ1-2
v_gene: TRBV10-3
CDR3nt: TGTGCCATCAGTGGGACAGCTCTAATGCGACGGAACTATGGCTACACCTTC
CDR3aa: CAISGTALMRRNYGYTF

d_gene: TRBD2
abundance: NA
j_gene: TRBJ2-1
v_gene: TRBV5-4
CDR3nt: TGTGCCAGCAGCGCGGCGGGGCTAGCGGGAGGTGAGCAGTTCTTC
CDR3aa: CASSAAGLAGGEQFF

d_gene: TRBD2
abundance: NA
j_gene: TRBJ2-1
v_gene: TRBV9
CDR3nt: TGTGCCAGCAGCGTAGGAGGGCTAGCGGTTAAAAATGAGCAGTTCTTC
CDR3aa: CASSVGGLAVKNEQFF

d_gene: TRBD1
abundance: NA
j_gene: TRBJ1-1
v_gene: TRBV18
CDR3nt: TGTGCCAGCTCACCCGGGACAGGTGACACTGAAGCTTTCTTT
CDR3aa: CASSPGTGDTEAFF

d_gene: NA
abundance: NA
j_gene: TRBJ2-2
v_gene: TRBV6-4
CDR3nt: TGTGCCAGCAGCCCTTTGGAGGGCGGGGAGCTGTTTTTT
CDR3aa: CASSPLEGGELFF

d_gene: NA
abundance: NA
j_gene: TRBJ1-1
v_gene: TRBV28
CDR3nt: TGTGCCAGCAATATAGGGGGAGTCAACCAAGCTTTCTTT
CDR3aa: CASNIGGVNQAFF

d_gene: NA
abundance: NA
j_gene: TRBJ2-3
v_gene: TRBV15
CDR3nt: TGTGCCACCAGCAGAGATATTAGTAGCACAGATACGCAGTATTTT
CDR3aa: CATSRDISSTDTQYF

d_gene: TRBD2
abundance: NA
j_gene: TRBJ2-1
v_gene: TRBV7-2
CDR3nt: TGTGCCAGCAGCCTCGCGGGCGGGGGGGCCTACGATGAGCAGTTCTTC
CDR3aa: CASSLAGGGAYDEQFF